This TCR beta chain was identified in a study of T-cell reconstitution after alpha-beta-depleted transplantation in children. CDR1 MNHEY and CDR2 SVGEGT come from the germline V gene. There are 15 residues in the CDR3. The junction had 6 bases not matched to a gene; V was cut back by 7 bases and J by 3 bases. General study findings and limits: After transplant, high TCRbeta diversity at day 60 in some patients arose from surviving recipient T cells and thymic progenitors. Approximately two months post-transplant, alpha-beta T cells reportedly originated from several hundred expanded graft clones.

A TCRbeta library incorporating unique molecular identifiers was prepared. MiXCR was run by TCRdb on the PCR reads, yielding one entry per CDR3 protein. The table has 45,000 to 50,000 distinct CDR3 sequences, about 50% seen once; the top ten hold around two fifths. This clonotype was seen a handful of times. What it binds is unknown. This TCR derives from a boy under two years old with SCID, due to receive a stem cell transplant. The chain links TRBV6-2 or TRBV6-3 to TRBJ2-1; 10 bases are a match to TRBD1. The sequencing here drew on peripheral blood, taken before TCRalphabeta/CD19-depleted stem cell transplant. CDR3 in DNA: TGTGCCAGCACCCCCGGGACAGGGGACTACAATGAGCAGTTCTTC. It is translated as CASTPGTGDYNEQFF.